The clone carrying this TCR beta chain was observed a single time. Its specificity is unknown. In germline, CDR1 is SGDLS, CDR2 YYNGEE. The length of the CDR3 is 16 residues. Trimming took 4 bases from V and 2 from J, leaving 19 bases between them. RNA totalling 0.5 to 1 ug underwent reverse transcription with random hexamers. It was immunoSEQ multiplex PCR that amplified TCR beta CDR3 across 54 Vbeta and 13 Jbeta. TCRdb independently ran MiXCR on the immunoSEQ multiplex PCR reads; one entry per CDR3 protein. The table lists under 200,000 distinct CDR3 sequences, 90% to 95% of them singletons. This sample stems from a study of CD8 T cells in Susac syndrome. Study information: Treatment status at blood draw for the Susac syndrome patients was therapy-naive, corticosteroids, or intravenous immunoglobulin alone. Findings and caveats of the study: Within Susac syndrome CD4+ T cell repertoires, clonal expansion was not evident.

In blood CD8+ and CD4+ T cells, TCR beta underwent sequencing. The chain combines TRBV9 with TRBJ2-7; D possibly uses TRBD1 or TRBD2 (6 bases each). The specimen was CD4+ T cells from PBMCs. The TCR comes from a human donor with Susac syndrome. The CDR3 protein is CASSRSPGGLTYEQYF. The DNA of the CDR3 is TGTGCCAGCAGCCGTAGTCCCGGGGGCCTAACCTACGAGCAGTACTTC.